Listed below are T cell receptor beta chains from one sample, sequenced in a study of PD-1 blockade in classical Hodgkin lymphoma. Profiling relied on immunoSEQ multiplex PCR, and the TCRdb table lists in-frame clones only, not all of them. The top ten hold 7.5% to 9.5% of the sample, which has approximately 160,000 clones, 78% seen once. The sample was peripheral blood mononuclear cells (PBMCs), taken before the second cycle of nivolumab. The receptors were sampled from a human donor with classical Hodgkin lymphoma. Both conserved end residues are part of each CDR3. Fields, in order: J gene, clone size, D gene, V gene, CDR3 DNA, CDR3 protein. The D gene is left open where the match is weak. Clone size, where shown, is once, few, many, or a class for clones that have expanded.

j_call: TRBJ2-7
clone_size: many
d_call: TRBD1
v_call: TRBV2
cdr3_nt: TGTGCCAGCAGTCCGGACAGGGGGGGATTCTACGAGCAGTACTTC
cdr3_aa: CASSPDRGGFYEQYF

j_call: TRBJ1-1
clone_size: few
d_call: NA
v_call: TRBV28
cdr3_nt: TGTGCCAGCAGTTTAGTGGAGGGAGACACTGAAGCTTTCTTT
cdr3_aa: CASSLVEGDTEAFF

j_call: TRBJ1-1
clone_size: NA
d_call: NA
v_call: TRBV4-2
cdr3_nt: TGTGCCAGCACAATGTCTGGCGTAATGAACACTGAAGCTTTCTTT
cdr3_aa: CASTMSGVMNTEAFF

j_call: TRBJ2-5
clone_size: NA
d_call: TRBD1
v_call: TRBV9
cdr3_nt: TGTGCCAGCACCGCAGGGGGCGCGGAGACCCAGTACTTC
cdr3_aa: CASTAGGAETQYF

j_call: TRBJ2-3
clone_size: NA
d_call: NA
v_call: TRBV28
cdr3_nt: TGTGCCAGCAGTTTAGCGTCACCCCGCACAGATACGCAGTATTTT
cdr3_aa: CASSLASPRTDTQYF

j_call: TRBJ2-1
clone_size: NA
d_call: TRBD2
v_call: TRBV18
cdr3_nt: TGTGCCAGCTCACGCGGACTAGCGGGAGCGAATGAGCAGTTCTTC
cdr3_aa: CASSRGLAGANEQFF

j_call: TRBJ2-5
clone_size: NA
d_call: NA
v_call: TRBV27
cdr3_nt: TGTGCCAGCAGTTTTCTAAGGTTCCAAGAGACCCAGTACTTC
cdr3_aa: CASSFLRFQETQYF

j_call: TRBJ2-1
clone_size: NA
d_call: TRBD1
v_call: TRBV7-9
cdr3_nt: TGTGCCAGCAGCGGTGGGTCGCGGACAGGGGACAATGAGCAGTTCTTC
cdr3_aa: CASSGGSRTGDNEQFF

j_call: TRBJ2-6
clone_size: NA
d_call: NA
v_call: TRBV7-2
cdr3_nt: TGTGCCAGCAGACCGCCTGGGGCCAACGTCCTGACTTTC
cdr3_aa: CASRPPGANVLTF

j_call: TRBJ2-7
clone_size: NA
d_call: TRBD1
v_call: TRBV7-9
cdr3_nt: TGTGCCAGCAGCTCGGGACAGCTATCCTACGAGCAGTACTTC
cdr3_aa: CASSSGQLSYEQYF

j_call: TRBJ1-6
clone_size: few
d_call: NA
v_call: TRBV18
cdr3_nt: TGTGCCAGCTCACCACCAGAGGGAAGGGACTCACCCCTCCACTTT
cdr3_aa: CASSPPEGRDSPLHF

j_call: TRBJ2-7
clone_size: NA
d_call: NA
v_call: TRBV6-5
cdr3_nt: TGTGCCAGCAGTTCCATCCATACTTCCCACGAGCAGTACTTC
cdr3_aa: CASSSIHTSHEQYF

j_call: TRBJ2-2
clone_size: NA
d_call: NA
v_call: TRBV2
cdr3_nt: TGTGCCAGCTCGACGGAGGGGGCGCACACCGGGGAGCTGTTTTTT
cdr3_aa: CASSTEGAHTGELFF

j_call: TRBJ1-4
clone_size: NA
d_call: NA
v_call: TRBV2
cdr3_nt: TGTGCCAGCAGTTCTCAAAGCTCCTCGGACGGTAATGAAAAACTGTTTTTT
cdr3_aa: CASSSQSSSDGNEKLFF

j_call: TRBJ1-6
clone_size: NA
d_call: NA
v_call: TRBV10-3
cdr3_nt: TGTGCCATCAGTGAAGTGGGGAGCGGTAATTCACCCCTCCACTTT
cdr3_aa: CAISEVGSGNSPLHF

j_call: TRBJ1-2
clone_size: NA
d_call: NA
v_call: TRBV6-5
cdr3_nt: TGTGCCAGCAGTGAAACAGGGTTCTATGGCTACACCTTC
cdr3_aa: CASSETGFYGYTF

j_call: TRBJ1-2
clone_size: NA
d_call: TRBD1
v_call: TRBV5-1
cdr3_nt: TGCGCCAGCAGCTTGGCTCCCCCGGGACAGGGCAGCTATGGCTACACCTTC
cdr3_aa: CASSLAPPGQGSYGYTF

j_call: TRBJ2-5
clone_size: once
d_call: TRBD1
v_call: TRBV5-1
cdr3_nt: TGCGCCAGCAGCTGGGACAGGGGGCTGGGGGAGACCCAGTACTTC
cdr3_aa: CASSWDRGLGETQYF

j_call: TRBJ1-2
clone_size: NA
d_call: NA
v_call: TRBV10-3
cdr3_nt: TGTGCCATCACCCCAGGCGGACAGAATGGGTATGGCTACACCTTC
cdr3_aa: CAITPGGQNGYGYTF

j_call: TRBJ1-2
clone_size: NA
d_call: TRBD1
v_call: TRBV18
cdr3_nt: TGTGCCAGCTCACCACGGGACAGGGGGCGCGACTATGGCTACACCTTC
cdr3_aa: CASSPRDRGRDYGYTF

j_call: TRBJ1-2
clone_size: NA
d_call: NA
v_call: TRBV5-8
cdr3_nt: TGTGCCAGCAGCGCACGGACCCCGGCTAACTATGGCTACACCTTC
cdr3_aa: CASSARTPANYGYTF

j_call: TRBJ2-3
clone_size: NA
d_call: NA
v_call: TRBV29-1
cdr3_nt: TGCAGCGTTGGGAGGGCAGTCACAGATACGCAGTATTTT
cdr3_aa: CSVGRAVTDTQYF

j_call: TRBJ2-3
clone_size: many
d_call: TRBD2
v_call: TRBV5-4
cdr3_nt: TGTGCCAGCAGCTTGGCGGCGGGAGTTGGCACAGATACGCAGTATTTT
cdr3_aa: CASSLAAGVGTDTQYF

j_call: TRBJ1-3
clone_size: many
d_call: NA
v_call: TRBV9
cdr3_nt: TGTGCCAGCAGCACCAGGGCTTCGGCTGGAAACACCATATATTTT
cdr3_aa: CASSTRASAGNTIYF

j_call: TRBJ1-2
clone_size: NA
d_call: TRBD1
v_call: TRBV6-6
cdr3_nt: TGTGCCAGCAGCCTCGGACAGGGCGGCGGCTACACCTTC
cdr3_aa: CASSLGQGGGYTF

j_call: TRBJ2-7
clone_size: NA
d_call: TRBD1
v_call: TRBV19
cdr3_nt: TGTGCCAGTAGTTCTCTATTTGCGCAGGGGGCTTTAGAGCAGTACTTC
cdr3_aa: CASSSLFAQGALEQYF

j_call: TRBJ2-1
clone_size: NA
d_call: NA
v_call: TRBV11-1
cdr3_nt: TGTGCCAGCAGCTTAGGTGGGGGTTACTCCTACAATGAGCAGTTCTTC
cdr3_aa: CASSLGGGYSYNEQFF

j_call: TRBJ2-7
clone_size: NA
d_call: NA
v_call: TRBV4-1
cdr3_nt: TGCGCCAGCAGCCCACAGGGTGGAGGTTCCTACGAGCAGTACTTC
cdr3_aa: CASSPQGGGSYEQYF

j_call: TRBJ1-5
clone_size: NA
d_call: NA
v_call: TRBV11-2
cdr3_nt: TGTGCCAGCAGCTTACAATTGGAGCAGCCCCAGCATTTT
cdr3_aa: CASSLQLEQPQHF

j_call: TRBJ1-5
clone_size: NA
d_call: NA
v_call: TRBV6-5
cdr3_nt: TGTGCCAGCAGTTACCGACCACCTGGGGTAGGGCAGCCCCAGCATTTT
cdr3_aa: CASSYRPPGVGQPQHF

j_call: TRBJ2-1
clone_size: NA
d_call: TRBD2
v_call: TRBV4-3
cdr3_nt: TGCGCCAGCAGCCTTAGCGGGAGGGCCATCGGAGGCGATGAGCAGTTCTTC
cdr3_aa: CASSLSGRAIGGDEQFF

j_call: TRBJ2-7
clone_size: NA
d_call: TRBD1
v_call: TRBV18
cdr3_nt: TGTGCCAGCTCACGAGGACAGGGGGGAAGCTCCTACGAGCAGTACTTC
cdr3_aa: CASSRGQGGSSYEQYF

j_call: TRBJ1-2
clone_size: NA
d_call: TRBD1
v_call: TRBV5-6
cdr3_nt: TGTGCCAGCAGCTTGGGGACAGGGGGTCGCTACACCTTC
cdr3_aa: CASSLGTGGRYTF

j_call: TRBJ1-2
clone_size: few
d_call: NA
v_call: TRBV7-9
cdr3_nt: TGTGCCAGCAGCACATCATATGGCTACACCTTC
cdr3_aa: CASSTSYGYTF

j_call: TRBJ2-7
clone_size: NA
d_call: TRBD2
v_call: TRBV28
cdr3_nt: TGTGCCAGCAGTCCCGGACTAGCGGGAGGCTACGAGCAGTACTTC
cdr3_aa: CASSPGLAGGYEQYF

j_call: TRBJ1-2
clone_size: NA
d_call: TRBD1
v_call: TRBV5-6
cdr3_nt: TGTGCCAGCAGCTTGGTGTGGGGACAGGGGCACTATGGCTACACCTTC
cdr3_aa: CASSLVWGQGHYGYTF

j_call: TRBJ2-1
clone_size: NA
d_call: TRBD2
v_call: TRBV5-4
cdr3_nt: TGTGCCAGCAGCCCGAGGCGGGGGACTAGGGACAATGAGCAGTTCTTC
cdr3_aa: CASSPRRGTRDNEQFF

j_call: TRBJ1-1
clone_size: NA
d_call: TRBD1
v_call: TRBV5-1
cdr3_nt: TGCGCCAGCAGCCAAACTACAGGGGACACTGAAGCTTTCTTT
cdr3_aa: CASSQTTGDTEAFF

j_call: TRBJ1-2
clone_size: NA
d_call: NA
v_call: TRBV28
cdr3_nt: TGTGCCAGCAGTTTAGCGGGGGCGCTTCTTAACTATGGCTACACCTTC
cdr3_aa: CASSLAGALLNYGYTF

j_call: TRBJ1-5
clone_size: NA
d_call: NA
v_call: TRBV7-8
cdr3_nt: TGTGCCAGCAGCTTAGTCAACAGGGATGGTAATCAGCCCCAGCATTTT
cdr3_aa: CASSLVNRDGNQPQHF

j_call: TRBJ2-1
clone_size: NA
d_call: NA
v_call: TRBV6-6
cdr3_nt: TGTGCCAGCAGCTACACAATTCAGCGGAGACGCAATGAGCAGTTCTTC
cdr3_aa: CASSYTIQRRRNEQFF

j_call: TRBJ2-1
clone_size: NA
d_call: NA
v_call: TRBV30
cdr3_nt: TGTGCCTGGACCGGGACCGCGGTTCCCCAGCAGTTCTTC
cdr3_aa: CAWTGTAVPQQFF

j_call: TRBJ2-7
clone_size: NA
d_call: TRBD2
v_call: TRBV4-3
cdr3_nt: TGCGCCAGCAGCCAAGCTACGGCGGGGGGGCAGTACGAGCAGTACTTC
cdr3_aa: CASSQATAGGQYEQYF

j_call: TRBJ1-1
clone_size: NA
d_call: NA
v_call: TRBV18
cdr3_nt: TGTGCCAGCTCACTCTATTTGCGGAACACTGAAGCTTTCTTT
cdr3_aa: CASSLYLRNTEAFF

j_call: TRBJ1-6
clone_size: NA
d_call: NA
v_call: TRBV11-2
cdr3_nt: TGTGCCAGCAGCTCCCTGGCGGGCACCTATAATTCACCCCTCCACTTT
cdr3_aa: CASSSLAGTYNSPLHF

j_call: TRBJ2-7
clone_size: NA
d_call: TRBD2
v_call: TRBV11-3
cdr3_nt: TGTGCCAGCAGGTTTGGGGAGGGGTCGACGAACTCCTACGAGCAGTACTTC
cdr3_aa: CASRFGEGSTNSYEQYF